The 9 T cell receptor beta chains in this list originate from one sample, sequenced in a study of blood T cell repertoires in COVID-19. This table comes from immunoSEQ multiplex PCR, and its TCRdb copy is limited to in-frame clones, with some not included. Here the sample spans roughly 60,000 clones, nearly 80% being singletons. Sequencing used peripheral blood. These receptors all stem from a human donor in a cohort sampled during active COVID-19.

The V call is TRBV9, the J call TRBJ2-1; 9 positions match TRBD2. With 1 base clipped from V and 3 bases from J, the junction kept 2 bases outside the gene matches. The CDR3 totals 15 residues. Germline values: CDR1 SGDLS, CDR2 YYNGEE. The CDR3 sequence is CASSVRAGGYNEQFF. CDR3 coding DNA: TGTGCCAGCAGCGTACGAGCGGGGGGCTACAATGAGCAGTTCTTC.

The rearrangement joins TRBV29-1 to TRBJ1-2; 10 bases are a match to TRBD1. The germline V gene has CDR1 SQVTM and CDR2 ANQGSEA. J was trimmed by 6 bases and V by 7 bases; bases with no gene match: 2. The CDR3 is 11 amino acids. The CDR3: CSGQGADGYTF. The CDR3 DNA is TGCAGCGGACAGGGGGCCGATGGCTACACCTTC.

The chain employs TRBV7-9 and TRBJ2-1; 10 nucleotides match TRBD1. The CDR3 sequence is 15 residues long. Germline V gene data show CDR1 as SEHNR and CDR2 as FQNEAQ (reference sequence). V lost 6 bases, J lost 4 bases, and 6 bases stayed unmatched. The CDR3 bases are TGTGCCAGCAGGTCGTGGGACAGGGGATACAATGAGCAGTTCTTC. It translates to CASRSWDRGYNEQFF.

This clone was seen once. V is TRBV2 and J is TRBJ2-3, with D perhaps TRBD2 (6 bases). This CDR3 spans 16 amino acids. Per germline, CDR1 SNHLY and CDR2 FYNNEI. V lost 4 bases and J 0 bases, leaving 14 bases between the germline ends. The CDR3 DNA follows: TGTGCCAGCAGTGGACTGAGAGGGACTAGCACAGATACGCAGTATTTT. This codes for CASSGLRGTSTDTQYF.

The V and J genes are TRBV7-2 and TRBJ2-7; TRBD2 is a possible D gene (6 bases). Germline V CDR1 and CDR2: SGHTA, FQGNSA. V was cut by 6 bases and J by 5 bases, with 14 bases left in between. The CDR3 is 13 residues long. The CDR3 loop reads CASREGSSDEQYF. The CDR3 coding sequence is TGTGCCAGCAGGGAGGGTTCATCTGACGAGCAGTACTTC.

The chain links TRBV5-1 to TRBJ2-3; D is undetermined. CDR1 is SGHRS and CDR2 is YFSETQ in the germline V gene. The V and J ends lost 2 bases and 1 base respectively, with 11 bases between them. The CDR3 length is 15 residues. In DNA form, the CDR3 reads TGCGCCAGCAGCTTAATGTCTGTAGGCACAGATACGCAGTATTTT. Amino acids: CASSLMSVGTDTQYF. The entire variable domain, with the rest obtained from reference TRBV5-1 and TRBJ2-3, is as follows: KAGVTQTPRYLIKTRGQQVTLSCSPISGHRSVSWYQQTPGQGLQFLFEYFSETQRNKGNFPGRFSGRQFSNSRSEMNVSTLELGDSALYLCASSLMSVGTDTQYFGPGTRLTVL.

This sequence joins TRBV21-1 and TRBJ2-7; TRBD2, the table's D call, was not compared with the DNA. TRBV21-1 is noted as a pseudogene. The CDR3 length is 16 residues. The CDR3 spells CASSQRPGTFLPEQYF. CDR3 in DNA: TGTGCCAGCAGCCAAAGACCGGGGACTTTTCTTCCCGAGCAGTACTTC.

This clone was detected once. V gene TRBV2 combines with J gene TRBJ2-1; no clear D. CDR3 size: 13 residues. Trimming removed 4 bases at V and 0 bases at J, with 4 bases between. Germline values: CDR1 SNHLY, CDR2 FYNNEI. The CDR3: CASSVNSYNEQFF. CDR3 in DNA: TGTGCCAGCAGTGTTAACTCCTACAATGAGCAGTTCTTC.

The chain carries TRBV5-1 and TRBJ2-2, with 11 bases fitting TRBD2. Germline loops: CDR1 SGHRS, CDR2 YFSETQ. V lost 2 bases to trimming and J lost 6 bases; unmatched junction nucleotides: 9. There are 17 residues in the CDR3. CDR3 in DNA: TGCGCCAGCAGCTTTACTAGCGGGGGACTAGGCGCCGGGGAGCTGTTTTTT. Encoded protein: CASSFTSGGLGAGELFF.